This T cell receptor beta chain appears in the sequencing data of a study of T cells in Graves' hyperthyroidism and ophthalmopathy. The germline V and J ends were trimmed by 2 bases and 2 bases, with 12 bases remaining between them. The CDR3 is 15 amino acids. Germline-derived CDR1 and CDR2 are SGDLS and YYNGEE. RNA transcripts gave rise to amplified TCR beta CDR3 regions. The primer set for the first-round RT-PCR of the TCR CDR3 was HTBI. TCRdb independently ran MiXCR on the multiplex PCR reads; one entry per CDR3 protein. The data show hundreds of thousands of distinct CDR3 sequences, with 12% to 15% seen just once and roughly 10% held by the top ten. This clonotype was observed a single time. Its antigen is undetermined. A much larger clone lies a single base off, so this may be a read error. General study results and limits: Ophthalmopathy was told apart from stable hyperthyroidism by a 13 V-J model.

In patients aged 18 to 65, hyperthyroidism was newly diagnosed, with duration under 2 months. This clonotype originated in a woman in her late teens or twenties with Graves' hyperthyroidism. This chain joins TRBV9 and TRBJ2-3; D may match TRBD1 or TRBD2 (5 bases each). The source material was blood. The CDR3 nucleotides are TGTGCCAGCAGCGTCTTAGAGGGGATCACAGATACGCAGTATTTT. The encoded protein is CASSVLEGITDTQYF.